These 30 T cell receptor beta chains share one sample of origin, sequenced in a study of shared clonotypes between healthy human individuals. The assay was immunoSEQ multiplex PCR, and TCRdb's table has in-frame clones only and misses some. In the table there are roughly 410,000 clones, approximately 97% of which are singletons. Sequencing was performed on memory CD8+ T cells sorted from blood. The subset denotes: CD45RO+ cells pooled with CCR7-negative TemRA cells. These receptors were obtained from a man in his thirties or forties in good health.

The CDR3 loop reads CASSRLDPSYNEQFF. The CDR3 DNA reads as TGCGCCAGCAGCCGCCTAGACCCCTCCTACAATGAGCAGTTCTTC. This chain uses TRBV5-1 with TRBJ2-1; D is undetermined. The CDR3 has 15 amino acids. Trimming removed 4 bases at V and 0 bases at J, with 11 bases between. Germline V gene lookup returns CDR1 SGHRS and CDR2 YFSETQ.

The chain couples TRBV11-2 to TRBJ1-3; D uncertain. The V and J ends lost 3 bases and 2 bases respectively, with 11 bases between them. From germline, CDR1 is SGHAT and CDR2 FQNNGV. CDR3 size: 15 residues. The CDR3 sequence: CASSFRWTPGNTIYF. The CDR3 region has the DNA TGTGCCAGCAGCTTTAGATGGACCCCTGGAAACACCATATATTTT.

The genes are TRBV10-3 and TRBJ1-3; D remains ambiguous. The CDR3 is 14 residues long. V lost 3 bases to trimming and J lost 2 bases, with 8 bases between them. Germline CDR1 is ENHRY and CDR2 is SYGVKD. DNA for the CDR3: TGTGCCATCAGTGATATGGCAGCTGGAAACACCATATATTTT. The encoded protein is CAISDMAAGNTIYF.

This chain links TRBV6-1 with TRBJ1-5; TRBD1 matches 11 bases. The CDR3 sequence is 17 residues long. Trimming cost V 4 bases and J 0 bases; bases outside gene matches: 5. Germline assignment: CDR1 MNHNS and CDR2 SASEGT. The CDR3 nucleotides read TGTGCCAGCAGTGTGGGACAGGGGGAGAGTAGCAATCAGCCCCAGCATTTT. Translation: CASSVGQGESSNQPQHF.

The chain carries TRBV13 and TRBJ1-1, with D possibly matching TRBD1 (5 bases). The CDR3 totals 12 residues. Germline V CDR1 and CDR2: PRHDT, FYEKMQ (reference sequence). Between the trimmed V and J ends, which lost 7 bases and 0 bases, there was a span of 6 bases. The CDR3 sequence: CASMGLNTEAFF. CDR3 nucleotide sequence: TGTGCCAGCATGGGGCTGAACACTGAAGCTTTCTTT.

In DNA, the CDR3 is TGTGCCAGCAGGAGATCCGGGACCCGTCTGTACGAGCAGTACTTC. Protein sequence: CASRRSGTRLYEQYF. The chain has TRBV6-6 and TRBJ2-7; D may correspond to TRBD1 or TRBD2 (5 bases each). V was cut by 6 bases and J by 4 bases, with 19 bases left in between. Germline assignment: CDR1 MNHNY and CDR2 SVGAGI (reference sequence). CDR3 length: 15 residues.

V and J are TRBV28 and TRBJ1-1; the D gene is possibly TRBD1 (5 bases). The length of the CDR3 is 15 residues. CDR1 is MDHEN, CDR2 SYDVKM, per germline. V dropped 3 bases and J dropped 0 bases, with 11 bases sitting between them. The CDR3 reads CASSFSQGVNTEAFF. The CDR3 DNA reads TGTGCCAGCAGTTTTTCCCAGGGCGTGAACACTGAAGCTTTCTTT. The variable domain in full, with the rest retrieved from reference TRBV28 and TRBJ1-1, is DVKVTQSSRYLVKRTGEKVFLECVQDMDHENMFWYRQDPGLGLRLIYFSYDVKMKEKGDIPEGYSVSREKKERFSLILESASTNQTSMYLCASSFSQGVNTEAFFGQGTRLTVV.

This clone was seen only once. The V and J genes are TRBV2 and TRBJ2-2, with 14 bases lining up with TRBD2. The CDR3 totals 16 residues. Germline-derived CDR1 and CDR2 are SNHLY and FYNNEI. The V and J ends lost 8 bases and 7 bases, in that order; junction bases with no gene match: 9. The CDR3 spells CASQGTSGSQGGELFF. CDR3 sequence (DNA): TGTGCCAGCCAAGGGACTAGCGGGAGTCAAGGCGGGGAGCTGTTTTTT.

The chain is built from TRBV6-1 and TRBJ2-7; 7 positions match TRBD1. The CDR3 covers 14 residues. V shed 4 bases, J shed 0 bases, and the junction held 3 bases outside the gene matches. The V gene's germline CDR1 is MNHNS and CDR2 SASEGT. CDR3 bases: TGTGCCAGCAGTGGGGCAGGGGGCTCCTACGAGCAGTACTTC. This translates into CASSGAGGSYEQYF.

The rearrangement uses TRBV28 and TRBJ2-1; no firm D call. Trimming removed 7 bases from V and 8 bases from J, with 18 bases in between. The CDR3 is 14 amino acids. Germline CDR1 reads MDHEN; CDR2 reads SYDVKM. CDR3 DNA: TGTGCCAGCACTCAGTATAGCCTGAGCGATGAGCAGTTCTTC. This gives the protein CASTQYSLSDEQFF.

V usage is TRBV19 and J usage is TRBJ1-2, with D maybe TRBD1 (6 bases). With 3 bases removed from V and 2 bases from J, the gap between germline ends came to 13 bases. Germline CDR1 reads LNHDA; CDR2 reads SQIVND (reference sequence). This CDR3 comprises 15 residues. This CDR3 reads CASSIGGSKNYGYTF. CDR3 DNA sequence: TGTGCCAGTAGTATCGGGGGCAGTAAGAACTATGGCTACACCTTC. Full variable domain (remainder filled in from reference TRBV19 and TRBJ1-2): DGGITQSPKYLFRKEGQNVTLSCEQNLNHDAMYWYRQDPGQGLRLIYYSQIVNDFQKGDIAEGYSVSREKKESFPLTVTSAQKNPTAFYLCASSIGGSKNYGYTFGSGTRLTVV.

The rearrangement uses TRBV2 and TRBJ2-7, with TRBD1 identical over 10 bases. V was pared by 6 bases and J by 5 bases, with 13 bases of the junction left unmatched. Germline loops: CDR1 SNHLY, CDR2 FYNNEI. CDR3 size: 16 residues. DNA for the CDR3: TGTGCCAGCAGCGAAAGGGGGGGACAGGGGAACCACGAGCAGTACTTC. This translates into CASSERGGQGNHEQYF.

The CDR3 reads CASSYREDSYEQYF. CDR3 nucleotides: TGCGCCAGCAGCTACAGGGAGGATTCCTACGAGCAGTACTTC. The V and J genes are TRBV5-1 and TRBJ2-7; D assignment may be TRBD1 or TRBD2 (6 bases each). The ends were cut back, 3 bases at V and 1 base at J, with 11 bases in the middle. The CDR3 loop spans 14 amino acids. In germline, CDR1 is SGHRS, CDR2 YFSETQ.

The J gene is TRBJ1-1, the V gene TRBV29-1, with D possibly being TRBD1 (6 bases). Germline V lookup: CDR1 SQVTM, CDR2 ANQGSEA. Trimming shortened V by 5 bases and J by 6 bases, and 16 bases separated the two germline ends. CDR3 length: 13 residues. CDR3 DNA: TGCAGCGTTTCGGGGGGCGCGGGTCCTGAAGCTTTCTTT. This sequence encodes CSVSGGAGPEAFF.

The rearrangement links TRBV28 to TRBJ2-7; D gene unclear. Germline loops: CDR1 MDHEN, CDR2 SYDVKM. The length of the CDR3 is 14 residues. Trimming stripped 1 base from V and 3 bases from J, with 10 bases between. This chain's CDR3 is CASSLLVQFYEQYF. The CDR3 DNA follows: TGTGCCAGCAGTTTATTAGTACAGTTCTACGAGCAGTACTTC. The entire variable domain, with the rest obtained from reference TRBV28 and TRBJ2-7, is as follows: DVKVTQSSRYLVKRTGEKVFLECVQDMDHENMFWYRQDPGLGLRLIYFSYDVKMKEKGDIPEGYSVSREKKERFSLILESASTNQTSMYLCASSLLVQFYEQYFGPGTRLTVT.

V gene TRBV7-6 combines with J gene TRBJ2-4; D uncertain. Germline CDR1 is SGHVS and CDR2 is FNYEAQ. The length of the CDR3 is 14 residues. V shed 6 bases and J shed 0 bases, with 9 bases lying between them. The CDR3 DNA reads TGTGCCAGCAGTCCAACACTAGCCAAAAACATTCAGTACTTC. Amino acids: CASSPTLAKNIQYF. Full variable domain (remainder filled in from reference TRBV7-6 and TRBJ2-4): GAGVSQSPRYKVTKRGQDVALRCDPISGHVSLYWYRQALGQGPEFLTYFNYEAQQDKSGLPNDRFSAERPEGSISTLTIQRTEQRDSAMYRCASSPTLAKNIQYFGAGTRLSVL.

The chain uses TRBV29-1 and TRBJ2-4, with D possibly matching TRBD1 (5 bases). This CDR3 has 12 residues. CDR1 is SQVTM, CDR2 ANQGSEA, per germline. The ends were cut back, 7 bases at V and 0 bases at J, with 7 bases in the middle. The CDR3 nucleotides are TGCAGCGCAGGGTCAGCCAAAAACATTCAGTACTTC. As protein: CSAGSAKNIQYF.

The count of this clone is one. V and J are TRBV5-5 and TRBJ2-2; 10 bases are shared with TRBD1. The CDR3 loop spans 15 amino acids. Per germline, CDR1 SGHKS and CDR2 YYEKEE (reference sequence). V dropped 6 bases and J dropped 4; count of bases not matched to a gene: 6. The CDR3 DNA reads TGTGCCAGCATCTCAAGACAGGGGGCCACCGGGGAGCTGTTTTTT. Translated, it gives CASISRQGATGELFF.

V usage is TRBV30 and J usage is TRBJ2-7; 7 bases agree with TRBD2. The ends lost 4 bases at V and 2 bases at J; junction bases unmatched: 8. Looked up from germline, CDR1 is GTSNPN and CDR2 is SVGIG (reference sequence). CDR3 size: 14 residues. The CDR3 region is CAWTPWGRAYEQYF. The CDR3 DNA sequence: TGTGCCTGGACCCCTTGGGGGAGGGCCTACGAGCAGTACTTC.

The CDR3 loop is CASSTSWLTPYEQYF. The CDR3 nucleotides read TGTGCCAGCAGCACCTCCTGGCTAACTCCCTACGAGCAGTACTTC. J is TRBJ2-7 and V is TRBV11-2; D ambiguous. The CDR3 is made up of 15 amino acids. Germline CDR1 and CDR2: SGHAT and FQNNGV. Deletions cut 5 bases from V and 2 bases from J, with 16 bases between.

Worth noting for this clone: This sample includes further DNA sequences coding for the same CDR3. The rearrangement joins TRBV30 to TRBJ2-7; 13 bases fit TRBD2. Per germline, CDR1 GTSNPN and CDR2 SVGIG (reference sequence). V shed 1 base and J 4 bases; nucleotides not matched to a gene: 1. The CDR3 sequence is 14 residues long. The CDR3 is CAWSGTSGSYEQYF. DNA for the CDR3: TGTGCCTGGAGTGGGACTAGCGGGAGTTACGAGCAGTACTTC.

The gene calls are TRBV7-9 and TRBJ2-1; D gene unclear. Germline lookup yields CDR1 SEHNR and CDR2 FQNEAQ (reference sequence). V dropped 2 bases and J dropped 2 bases, with 7 bases sitting between them. The CDR3 covers 14 residues. In DNA form, the CDR3 reads TGTGCCAGCAGCTTATCGAACACCTACAATGAGCAGTTCTTC. Its translation: CASSLSNTYNEQFF.

The V and J genes are TRBV19 and TRBJ1-4; D perhaps matches TRBD1 (6 bases). Germline lookup yields CDR1 LNHDA and CDR2 SQIVND (reference sequence). V was shortened by 8 bases and J by 7 bases, with 17 bases between the two germline ends. There are 14 residues in the CDR3. The CDR3 region is CASAPRGAIEKLFF. DNA for the CDR3: TGTGCCAGTGCCCCGCGGGGGGCCATTGAAAAACTGTTTTTT. The whole variable domain, remainder taken from reference TRBV19 and TRBJ1-4, is DGGITQSPKYLFRKEGQNVTLSCEQNLNHDAMYWYRQDPGQGLRLIYYSQIVNDFQKGDIAEGYSVSREKKESFPLTVTSAQKNPTAFYLCASAPRGAIEKLFFGSGTQLSVL.

The rearrangement joins TRBV28 to TRBJ2-7, with D possibly TRBD1 on 5 matching bases. CDR1 and CDR2 (germline): MDHEN, SYDVKM. The CDR3 is 14 residues long. V lost 1 base and J 2 bases, leaving 9 bases between the germline ends. The CDR3 sequence is CASSLLQAPYEQYF. CDR3 sequence (DNA): TGTGCCAGCAGTTTATTACAGGCCCCCTACGAGCAGTACTTC.

The sample holds one count of this clone. The CDR3 DNA sequence: TGTGCCAGCAGTGAGAGCGGGAGGGCCATCAACGAGCAGTACTTC. It encodes CASSESGRAINEQYF. The chain employs TRBV2 and TRBJ2-7; TRBD2 matches at 10 bases. The germline V gene has CDR1 SNHLY and CDR2 FYNNEI. The CDR3 totals 15 residues. The V segment lost 3 bases and the J segment 5 bases; nucleotides outside the gene matches: 7.

The rearrangement joins TRBV6-5 to TRBJ2-3; D is possibly TRBD2 (6 bases). The CDR3 contains 12 residues. Trimming shortened V by 7 bases and J by 11 bases, and 16 bases separated the two germline ends. CDR1 is MNHEY and CDR2 is SVGAGI in the germline V gene. The CDR3 reads CASTLGGGKQYF. The CDR3, as DNA: TGTGCCAGCACCCTAGGTGGGGGGAAGCAGTATTTT.

V usage is TRBV19 and J usage is TRBJ1-1, with D tentatively TRBD1 (6 bases). Between the trimmed V and J ends, which lost 7 bases and 9 bases, there was a span of 21 bases. This CDR3 comprises 14 residues. From germline, CDR1 is LNHDA and CDR2 SQIVND (reference sequence). In DNA, the CDR3 is TGTGCCAGTACGGTAGACAGGTGGGATCGGAAAGCTTTCTTT. This gives the protein CASTVDRWDRKAFF.

This clone has a single count. The DNA of the CDR3 is TGTGCCAGCAGTGTCGGCAGTCGGACAATTGAAGCTTTCTTT. As protein: CASSVGSRTIEAFF. This sequence joins TRBV2 and TRBJ1-1; tentatively, D is TRBD1 (5 bases). V was clipped by 4 bases and J by 7 bases, with 16 bases between them. The CDR3 runs 14 residues. CDR1 is SNHLY, CDR2 FYNNEI, per germline.

The chain carries TRBV5-4 and TRBJ2-3, with a tentative D call TRBD2 (5 bases). The CDR3 has 16 residues. CDR1 is SGHNT and CDR2 is YYREEE in the germline V gene (reference sequence). Trimming shortened V by 1 base and J by 0 bases, and 12 bases separated the two germline ends. The CDR3 nucleotides are TGTGCCAGCAGCTTGTGGTCTAGCTTGAGCACAGATACGCAGTATTTT. Protein sequence: CASSLWSSLSTDTQYF.

This chain joins TRBV4-1 and TRBJ1-4; D perhaps matches TRBD1 (6 bases). Between the trimmed V and J ends, which lost 2 bases and 3 bases, there was a span of 7 bases. Germline CDR1 MGHRA, CDR2 YSYEKL. The CDR3 has 14 amino acids. The CDR3 DNA reads TGCGCCAGCAGCCAAACAGGGTCTAATGAAAAACTGTTTTTT. Amino acid sequence: CASSQTGSNEKLFF.